This T cell receptor beta chain was recorded in a study of cytomegalovirus exposure and HLA in healthy donors. Study-level results: Whilst most TCR sequences proved rare, a subset of public TCRs occurred across many donors. Cytomegalovirus-associated TCR beta chains were listed, numbering 164. Previous analysis showed most TCR beta V segments were productive about 87% or about 30% of the time. Analysis performed later found more than 15,000 TCR beta sequences associated with HLA alleles at 0.05 false discovery rate.

CDR1 LNHDA and CDR2 SQIVND come from the germline V gene (reference sequence). The V gene end was trimmed by 2 bases and the J gene end by 4 bases; junction bases not matched to a gene: 3. This CDR3 contains 14 residues. In the PCR, 60 Vbeta and 13 Jbeta primers were used. Measured with immunoSEQ multiplex PCR; TCRdb has only the in-frame clones, and not every one. The table has 100,000 to 150,000 clones, 75% to 85% seen once. This clone was detected only once. The antigen is unknown. Sequencing was performed on PBMCs. This TCR derives from a man in his forties or fifties in good health and CMV-seronegative. The chain couples TRBV19 to TRBJ2-7; 9 nucleotides match TRBD1. The CDR3 nucleotides are TGTGCCAGTAGTATAACAGGGGGCGCGTACGAGCAGTACTTC. The encoded protein is CASSITGGAYEQYF.